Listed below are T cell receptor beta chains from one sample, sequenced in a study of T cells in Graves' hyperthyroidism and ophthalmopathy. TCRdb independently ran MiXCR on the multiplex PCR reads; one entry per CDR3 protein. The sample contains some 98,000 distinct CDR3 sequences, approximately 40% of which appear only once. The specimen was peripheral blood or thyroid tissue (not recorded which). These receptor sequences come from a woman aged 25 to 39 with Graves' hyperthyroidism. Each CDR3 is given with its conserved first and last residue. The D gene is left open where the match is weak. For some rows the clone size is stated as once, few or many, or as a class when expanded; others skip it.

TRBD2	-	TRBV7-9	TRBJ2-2	TGCGCCAGCAGCCCTGGAAGGCTAGCGGGAGGCGGGGAGCTGTTTTTT	CASSPGRLAGGGELFF
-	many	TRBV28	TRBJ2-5	TGTGCCAGCGGCTCTAGTTGGTTGGACTTC	CASGSSWLDF
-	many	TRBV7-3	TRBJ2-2	TGTGCCAGCAGCTTAGCCGGGGGGCGCACCGGGGAGCTGTTTTTT	CASSLAGGRTGELFF
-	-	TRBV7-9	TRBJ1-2	TGTGCCAGCAGCGTGGGACACGGCGACTATGGCTACACCTTC	CASSVGHGDYGYTF
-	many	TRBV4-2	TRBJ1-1	TGTGCCAGCAGCCAAGGTCGGGCGGGGAACACTGAAGCTTTCTTT	CASSQGRAGNTEAFF
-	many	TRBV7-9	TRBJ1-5	TGTGCCAGCAGCCGGGCTACGGGGGATGGGCTTGGCAATCAGCCCCAGCATTTT	CASSRATGDGLGNQPQHF
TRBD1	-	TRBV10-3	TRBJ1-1	TGTGCCATCAGTGACCCGGGACAGGCGAGATCTGAAGCTTTCTTT	CAISDPGQARSEAFF
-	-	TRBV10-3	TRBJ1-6	TGTGCCATCAGTGGGACTAGCTCCTATAATTCACCCCTCCACTTT	CAISGTSSYNSPLHF
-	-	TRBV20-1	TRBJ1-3	TGCAGCGCTAGAGCCATGACCACCCTCTCTGGAAACACCATGTATTTT	CSARAMTTLSGNTMYF
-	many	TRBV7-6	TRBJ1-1	TGTGCCAGCAGCTCCACAACCGGACTTGAAGCTTTCTTT	CASSSTTGLEAFF
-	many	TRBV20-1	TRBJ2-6	TGCAGTGCTAGAGATCAGTTCTCTGGGGCCAACGTCCTGACTTTC	CSARDQFSGANVLTF
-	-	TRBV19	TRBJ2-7	TGTGCCAGCAGCCCCCGGCGGAGCTACGAGCAGTACTTC	CASSPRRSYEQYF
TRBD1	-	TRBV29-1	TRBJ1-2	TGCAGCGTCGATGACGGGACAGGGTCCGGCTATGGCTACACCTTC	CSVDDGTGSGYGYTF
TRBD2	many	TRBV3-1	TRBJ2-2	TGTGCCAGCAGCCACCAACTAGCGGGAGCCAACACCGGGGAGCTGTTTTTT	CASSHQLAGANTGELFF
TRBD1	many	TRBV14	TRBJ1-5	TGTGCCAGCAGCCAGGCCGGACAGGGCAAACATAGCAATCAGCCCCAGCATTTT	CASSQAGQGKHSNQPQHF
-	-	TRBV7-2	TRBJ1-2	TGTGCCAGCAGCCCGGGGGAGGAGGACTATGGCTACACCTTC	CASSPGEEDYGYTF
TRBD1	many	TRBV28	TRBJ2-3	TGTGCCAGCAGTCCCGGGACAGAGCCCACAGATACGCAGTATTTT	CASSPGTEPTDTQYF
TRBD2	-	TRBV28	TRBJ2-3	TGTGCCAGCAGTTTACTCAGCGGGAGCGGAGATACGCAGTATTTT	CASSLLSGSGDTQYF
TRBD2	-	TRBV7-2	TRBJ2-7	TGTGCCAGCAGCCCCCGGACTAGCAACGAGCAGTACTTC	CASSPRTSNEQYF
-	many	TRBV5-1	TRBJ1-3	TGCGCCAGCAGCTCCGGAATGGGAAACACCATATATTTT	CASSSGMGNTIYF
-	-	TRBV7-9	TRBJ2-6	TGTGCCAGCAGCTTTAATTATATCACCTCCTTTGGGGCCAACGTCCTGACTTTC	CASSFNYITSFGANVLTF
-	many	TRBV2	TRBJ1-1	TGTGCCGGACAAGTGAACACTGAAGCTTTCTTT	CAGQVNTEAFF
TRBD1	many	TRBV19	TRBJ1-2	TGTGCCAGTAGTATTTTGGGACAGGGAGTCAGGGGCTACACCTTC	CASSILGQGVRGYTF
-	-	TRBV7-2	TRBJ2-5	TGCGCCAGCAGCTTAGGGGGGGGACTACCTGGATTGACCCGGTACTTC	CASSLGGGLPGLTRYF
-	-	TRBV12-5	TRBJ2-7	TGTGCTAGTGGTTTGAGGGAGCAGTACTTC	CASGLREQYF
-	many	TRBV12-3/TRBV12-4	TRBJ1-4	TGTGCCAGCAGTTTGAGCACAGCTAATGAAAAACTGTTTTTT	CASSLSTANEKLFF
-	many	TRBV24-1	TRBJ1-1	TGTGCCACCAAAGAGGGGGCTGAAGCTTTCTTT	CATKEGAEAFF
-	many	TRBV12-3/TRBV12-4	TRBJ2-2	TGTGCCAGCAGTTTGGCCTTAGCGTTCGGGGAGCTGTTTTTT	CASSLALAFGELFF
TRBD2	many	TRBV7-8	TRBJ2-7	TGTGCCAGCAGCCAGGGACTAGCTAACGACGAGCAGTACTTC	CASSQGLANDEQYF
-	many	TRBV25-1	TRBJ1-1	TGTGCCAGCAGTGAGGTGAGGGGCACTGAAGCTTTCTTT	CASSEVRGTEAFF
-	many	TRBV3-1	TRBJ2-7	TGTGCCAGCAGCCGGAGGTACTCCTACGAGCAGTACTTC	CASSRRYSYEQYF
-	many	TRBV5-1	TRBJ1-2	TGCGCCAGCAGCTCGGCTTCCCGAGGATCCTATGGCTACACCTTC	CASSSASRGSYGYTF
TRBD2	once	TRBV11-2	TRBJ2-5	TGTGCCAGCAGCTTAGAGGGAGCGGGAGGGGTTACGGAGACCCAGTACTTC	CASSLEGAGGVTETQYF
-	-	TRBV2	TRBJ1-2	TGTGCCAGCAGTGAACAGATCTATGGCTACACCTTC	CASSEQIYGYTF
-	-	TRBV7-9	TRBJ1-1	TGCGCCAGCAGCCAAGAGGGGACACTTGGAAACACTGAAGCTTTCTTT	CASSQEGTLGNTEAFF
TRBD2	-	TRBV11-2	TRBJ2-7	TGTGCCAGCAGCCCGACTAGCGGGAGTGACGAGCAGTACTTC	CASSPTSGSDEQYF
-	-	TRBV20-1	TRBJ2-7	TGCAGTGCCCGAAGGGAGAAGGCAAGCGAGCAGTACTTC	CSARREKASEQYF
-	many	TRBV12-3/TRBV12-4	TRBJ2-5	TGTGCCAGCAGACATGGGACCACGGGAGAGACCCAGTACTTC	CASRHGTTGETQYF
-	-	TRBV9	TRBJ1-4	TGTGCCAGCAGCGCCGGGCCTTGGTACGAGCAGTATGAAAAACTGTTTTTT	CASSAGPWYEQYEKLFF
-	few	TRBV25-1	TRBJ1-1	TGTGCCAACAGTGAATGGGGGGAAGCTTTCTTC	CANSEWGEAFF
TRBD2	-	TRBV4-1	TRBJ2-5	TGCGCCAGCAGCCAAGAGACTAGCGGGAGTCGAGAGACCCAGTACTTC	CASSQETSGSRETQYF
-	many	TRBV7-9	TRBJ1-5	TGTGCCAGCAGCTTGGGGGATCAGCCCCAGCATTTT	CASSLGDQPQHF
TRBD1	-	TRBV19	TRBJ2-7	TGTGCCAGTAGTATGACAGGGGGCGGCTACGAGCAGTACTTC	CASSMTGGGYEQYF
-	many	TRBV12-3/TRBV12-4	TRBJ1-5	TGTGCCAGCAGTTTAGCGATAATGTTAATCGACAATCAGCCCCAGCATTTT	CASSLAIMLIDNQPQHF